The present TCR beta chain was sequenced within a study of OX40 agonist ivuxolimab in advanced cancers. Study-level information: Eligibility admitted prior anti-PD-1, anti-PD-L1 or anti-CTLA-4 therapy; approximately 40% had some. General study results and limits: Expanded clones were, on average, more numerous among CD8+ T cells than CD4+.

The CDR3 extends over 14 amino acids. V was cut by 1 base and J by 6 bases, with 10 bases left in between. Germline assignment: CDR1 MNHNS and CDR2 SASEGT. Some clones are missing from TCRdb's copy, which holds only in-frame ones; the method was immunoSEQ multiplex PCR. The data show about 91,000 clones, 85% to 90% seen once. A note on this clone: Antigen specificity is unknown.

People who had autoimmune disease history or systemic immunosuppression were excluded. The sequencing here drew on CD4+ or CD8+ T cells sorted from blood, taken in a trial of the OX40 agonist ivuxolimab. The sequence was collected from an adult with an advanced solid tumor such as melanoma, head and neck, liver or kidney cancer. The rearrangement joins TRBV6-1 to TRBJ1-5, with a tentative D call TRBD1 (6 bases). The CDR3 here is CASSEVTGGQPQHF. The DNA for the CDR3 is TGTGCCAGCAGTGAAGTGACAGGAGGTCAGCCCCAGCATTTT.